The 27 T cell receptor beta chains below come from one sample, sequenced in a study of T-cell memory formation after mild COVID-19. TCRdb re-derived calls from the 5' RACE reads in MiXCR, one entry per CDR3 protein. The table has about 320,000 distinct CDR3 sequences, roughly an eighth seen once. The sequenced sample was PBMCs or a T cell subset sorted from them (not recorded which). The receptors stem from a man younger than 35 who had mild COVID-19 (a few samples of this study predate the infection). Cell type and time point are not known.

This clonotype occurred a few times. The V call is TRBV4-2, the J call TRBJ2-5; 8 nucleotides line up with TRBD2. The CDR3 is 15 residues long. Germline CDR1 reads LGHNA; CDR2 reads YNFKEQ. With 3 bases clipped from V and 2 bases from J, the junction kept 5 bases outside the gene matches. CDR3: CASSHSGDPQETQYF. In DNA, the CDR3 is TGTGCCAGCAGCCATAGCGGGGATCCTCAAGAGACCCAGTACTTC.

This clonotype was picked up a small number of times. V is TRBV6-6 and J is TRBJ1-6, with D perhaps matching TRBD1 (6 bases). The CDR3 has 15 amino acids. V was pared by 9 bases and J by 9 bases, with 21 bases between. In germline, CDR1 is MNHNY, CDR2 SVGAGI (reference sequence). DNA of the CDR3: TGTGCCAGTGCCGGGGGCCTCTGGTTCCGTTCACCCCTCCACTTT. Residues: CASAGGLWFRSPLHF.

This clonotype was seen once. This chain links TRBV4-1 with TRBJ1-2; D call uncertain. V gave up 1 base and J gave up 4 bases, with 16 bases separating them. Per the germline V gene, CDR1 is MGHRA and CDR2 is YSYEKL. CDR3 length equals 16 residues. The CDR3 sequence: CASSQVRGGNSYGYTF. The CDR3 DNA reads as TGCGCCAGCAGCCAAGTTCGTGGCGGGAATTCCTATGGCTACACCTTC.

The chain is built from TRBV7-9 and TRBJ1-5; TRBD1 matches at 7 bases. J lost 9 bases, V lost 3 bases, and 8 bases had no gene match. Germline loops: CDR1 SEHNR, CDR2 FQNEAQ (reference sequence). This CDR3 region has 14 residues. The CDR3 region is CASSFDRVVRPQHF. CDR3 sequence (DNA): TGTGCCAGCAGCTTCGACAGGGTTGTGAGGCCCCAGCATTTT. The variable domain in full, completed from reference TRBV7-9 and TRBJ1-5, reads DTGVSQNPRHKITKRGQNVTFRCDPISEHNRLYWYRQTLGQGPEFLTYFQNEAQLEKSRLLSDRFSAERPKGSFSTLEIQRTEQGDSAMYLCASSFDRVVRPQHFGDGTRLSIL.

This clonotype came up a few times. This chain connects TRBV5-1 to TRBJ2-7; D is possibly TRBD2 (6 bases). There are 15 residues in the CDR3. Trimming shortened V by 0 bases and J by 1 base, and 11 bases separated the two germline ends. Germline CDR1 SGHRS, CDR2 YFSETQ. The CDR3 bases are TGCGCCAGCAGCTTGGTTTCAGGGACTTCCTACGAGCAGTACGTC. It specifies CASSLVSGTSYEQYV.

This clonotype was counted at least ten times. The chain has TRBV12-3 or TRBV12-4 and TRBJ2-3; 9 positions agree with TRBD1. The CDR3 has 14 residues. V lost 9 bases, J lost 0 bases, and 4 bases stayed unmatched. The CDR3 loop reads CASTGGLSTDTQYF. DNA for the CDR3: TGTGCCAGTACAGGGGGCCTAAGCACAGATACGCAGTATTTT.

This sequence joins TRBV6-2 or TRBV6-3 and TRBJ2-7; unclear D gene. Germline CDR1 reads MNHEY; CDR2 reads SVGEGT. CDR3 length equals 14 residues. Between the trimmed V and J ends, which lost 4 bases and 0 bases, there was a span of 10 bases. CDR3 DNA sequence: TGTGCCAGCAGTTCCGCAGAGATCTCCTACGAGCAGTACGTC. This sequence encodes CASSSAEISYEQYV.

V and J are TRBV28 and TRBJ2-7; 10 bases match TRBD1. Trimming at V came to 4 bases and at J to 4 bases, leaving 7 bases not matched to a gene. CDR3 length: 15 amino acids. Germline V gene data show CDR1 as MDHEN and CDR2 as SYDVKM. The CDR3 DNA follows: TGTGCCAGCAGTTCCGGGACAGGGGTAGGGTACGAGCAGTACGTC. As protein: CASSSGTGVGYEQYV.

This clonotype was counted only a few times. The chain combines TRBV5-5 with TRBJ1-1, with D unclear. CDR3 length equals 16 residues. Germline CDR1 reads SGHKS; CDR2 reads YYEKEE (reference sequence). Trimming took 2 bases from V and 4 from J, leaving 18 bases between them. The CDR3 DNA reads TGTGCCAGCAGCTTTCCCGGCTCCCCATCGCTCACTGAAGCTTTCTTT. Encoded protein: CASSFPGSPSLTEAFF.

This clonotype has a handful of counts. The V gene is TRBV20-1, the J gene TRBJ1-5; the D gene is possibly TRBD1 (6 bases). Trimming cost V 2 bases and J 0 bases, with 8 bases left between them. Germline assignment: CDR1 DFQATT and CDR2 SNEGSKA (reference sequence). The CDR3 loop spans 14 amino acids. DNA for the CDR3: TGCAGTGCTAGACAGGGGAATAGCAATCAGCCCCAGCATTTT. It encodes CSARQGNSNQPQHF.

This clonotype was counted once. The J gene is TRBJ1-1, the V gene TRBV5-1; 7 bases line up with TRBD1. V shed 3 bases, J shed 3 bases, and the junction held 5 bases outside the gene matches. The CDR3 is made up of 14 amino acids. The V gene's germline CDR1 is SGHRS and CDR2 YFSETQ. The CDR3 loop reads CASSSVTGDTEAFF. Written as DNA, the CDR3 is TGCGCCAGCAGCTCGGTAACAGGGGACACTGAAGCTTTCTTT.

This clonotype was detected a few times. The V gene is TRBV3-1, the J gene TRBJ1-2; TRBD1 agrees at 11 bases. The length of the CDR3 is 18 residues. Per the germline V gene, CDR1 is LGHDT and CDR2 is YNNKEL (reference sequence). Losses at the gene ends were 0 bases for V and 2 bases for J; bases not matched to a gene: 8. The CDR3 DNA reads TGTGCCAGCAGCCAAGAGGGACTTGGACAGGGGGCGAACTATGGCTACACCTTC. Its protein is CASSQEGLGQGANYGYTF. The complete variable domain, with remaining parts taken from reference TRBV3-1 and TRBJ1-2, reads DTAVSQTPKYLVTQMGNDKSIKCEQNLGHDTMYWYKQDSKKFLKIMFSYNNKELIINETVPNRFSPKSPDKAHLNLHINSLELGDSAVYFCASSQEGLGQGANYGYTFGSGTRLTVV.

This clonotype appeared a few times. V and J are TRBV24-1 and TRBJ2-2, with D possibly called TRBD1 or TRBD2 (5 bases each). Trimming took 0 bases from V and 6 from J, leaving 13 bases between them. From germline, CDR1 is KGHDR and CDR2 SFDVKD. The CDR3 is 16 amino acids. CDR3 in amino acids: CATSDLHAGSAGELFF. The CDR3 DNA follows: TGTGCCACCAGTGATTTGCACGCAGGGAGCGCCGGGGAGCTGTTTTTT.

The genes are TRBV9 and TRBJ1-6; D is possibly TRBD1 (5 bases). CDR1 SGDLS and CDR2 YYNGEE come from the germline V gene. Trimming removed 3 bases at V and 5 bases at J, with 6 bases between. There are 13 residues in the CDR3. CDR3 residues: CASSDRNNSPLHF. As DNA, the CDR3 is TGTGCCAGCAGCGACAGGAATAATTCACCCCTCCACTTT.

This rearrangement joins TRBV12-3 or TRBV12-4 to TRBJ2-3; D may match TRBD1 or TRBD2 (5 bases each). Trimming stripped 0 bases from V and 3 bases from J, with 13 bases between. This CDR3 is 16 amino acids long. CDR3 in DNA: TGTGCCAGCAGTTTAGCGGGGGTTTTAATTACAGATACGCAGTATTTT. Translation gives CASSLAGVLITDTQYF.

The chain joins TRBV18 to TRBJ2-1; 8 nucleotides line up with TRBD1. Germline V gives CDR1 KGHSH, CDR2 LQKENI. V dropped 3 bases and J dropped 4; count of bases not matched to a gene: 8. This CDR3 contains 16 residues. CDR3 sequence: CASSPAGTGRYNEQFF. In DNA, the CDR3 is TGTGCCAGCTCACCGGCCGGGACAGGCCGGTACAATGAGCAGTTCTTC.

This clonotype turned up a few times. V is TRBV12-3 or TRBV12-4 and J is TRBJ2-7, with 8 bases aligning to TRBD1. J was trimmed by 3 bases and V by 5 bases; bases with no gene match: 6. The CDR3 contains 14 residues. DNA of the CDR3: TGTGCCAGCAGTCTCCGGACAGGGTACTACGAGCAGTACTTC. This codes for CASSLRTGYYEQYF.

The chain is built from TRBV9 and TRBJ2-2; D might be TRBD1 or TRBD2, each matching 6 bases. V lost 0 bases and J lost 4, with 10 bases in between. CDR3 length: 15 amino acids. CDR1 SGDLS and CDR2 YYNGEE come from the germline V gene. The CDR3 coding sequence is TGTGCCAGCAGCGTAGGGGGGGCCTTCACCGGGGAGCTGTTTTTT. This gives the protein CASSVGGAFTGELFF. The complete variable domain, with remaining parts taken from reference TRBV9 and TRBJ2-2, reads DSGVTQTPKHLITATGQRVTLRCSPRSGDLSVYWYQQSLDQGLQFLIQYYNGEERAKGNILERFSAQQFPDLHSELNLSSLELGDSALYFCASSVGGAFTGELFFGEGSRLTVL.

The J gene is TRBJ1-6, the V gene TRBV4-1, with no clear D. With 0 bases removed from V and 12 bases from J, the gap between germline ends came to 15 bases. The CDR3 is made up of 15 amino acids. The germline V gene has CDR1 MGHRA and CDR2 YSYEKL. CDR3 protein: CASSQDEGPWLPLHF. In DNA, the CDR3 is TGCGCCAGCAGCCAAGATGAGGGCCCTTGGTTACCCCTCCACTTT.

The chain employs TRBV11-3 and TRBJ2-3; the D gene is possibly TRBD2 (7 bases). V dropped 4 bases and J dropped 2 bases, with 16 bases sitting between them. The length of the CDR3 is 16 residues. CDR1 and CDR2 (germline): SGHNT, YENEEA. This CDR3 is CASSSGAGANTDTQYF. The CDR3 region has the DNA TGTGCCAGCAGCTCGGGGGCGGGGGCCAACACAGATACGCAGTATTTT.

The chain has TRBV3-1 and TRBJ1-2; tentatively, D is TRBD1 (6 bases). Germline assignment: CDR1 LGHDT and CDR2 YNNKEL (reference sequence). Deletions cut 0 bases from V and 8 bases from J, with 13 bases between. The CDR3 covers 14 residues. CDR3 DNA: TGTGCCAGCAGCCAAGATATACGGGGGCACGGCTACACCTTC. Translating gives CASSQDIRGHGYTF.

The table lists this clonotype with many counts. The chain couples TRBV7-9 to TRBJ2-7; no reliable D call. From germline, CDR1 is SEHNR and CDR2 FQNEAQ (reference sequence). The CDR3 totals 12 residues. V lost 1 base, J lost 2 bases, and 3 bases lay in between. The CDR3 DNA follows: TGTGCCAGCAGCTTAGGGACCTACGAGCAGTACTTC. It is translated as CASSLGTYEQYF.

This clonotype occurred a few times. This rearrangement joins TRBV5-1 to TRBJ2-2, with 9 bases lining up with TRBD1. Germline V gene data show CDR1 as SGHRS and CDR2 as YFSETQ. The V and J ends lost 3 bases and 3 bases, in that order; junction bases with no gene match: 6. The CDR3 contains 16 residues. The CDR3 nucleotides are TGCGCCAGCAGCTCGCGGACAGGGGAGTACACCGGGGAGCTGTTTTTT. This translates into CASSSRTGEYTGELFF. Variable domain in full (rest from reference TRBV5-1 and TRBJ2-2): KAGVTQTPRYLIKTRGQQVTLSCSPISGHRSVSWYQQTPGQGLQFLFEYFSETQRNKGNFPGRFSGRQFSNSRSEMNVSTLELGDSALYLCASSSRTGEYTGELFFGEGSRLTVL.

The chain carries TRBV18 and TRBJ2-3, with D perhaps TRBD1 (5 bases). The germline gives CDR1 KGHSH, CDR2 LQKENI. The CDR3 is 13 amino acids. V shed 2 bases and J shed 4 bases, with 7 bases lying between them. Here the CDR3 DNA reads TGTGCCAGCTCACCAGGGGCTCCAGATACGCAGTATTTT. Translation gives CASSPGAPDTQYF. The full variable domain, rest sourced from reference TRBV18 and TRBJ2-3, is NAGVMQNPRHLVRRRGQEARLRCSPMKGHSHVYWYRQLPEEGLKFMVYLQKENIIDESGMPKERFSAEFPKEGPSILRIQQVVRGDSAAYFCASSPGAPDTQYFGPGTRLTVL.

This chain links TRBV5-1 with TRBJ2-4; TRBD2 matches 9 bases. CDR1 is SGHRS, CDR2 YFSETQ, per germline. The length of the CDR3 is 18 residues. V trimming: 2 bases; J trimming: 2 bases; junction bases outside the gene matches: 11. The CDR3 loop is CASSLTPTSGSSKNIQYF. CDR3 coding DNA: TGCGCCAGCAGCTTAACTCCGACTAGCGGATCTTCCAAAAACATTCAGTACTTC.

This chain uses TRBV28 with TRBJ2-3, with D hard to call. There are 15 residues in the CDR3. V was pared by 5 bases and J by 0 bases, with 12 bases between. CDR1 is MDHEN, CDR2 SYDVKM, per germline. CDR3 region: CASSPALPSTDTQYF. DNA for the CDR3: TGTGCCAGCAGTCCTGCGCTCCCCAGCACAGATACGCAGTATTTT.

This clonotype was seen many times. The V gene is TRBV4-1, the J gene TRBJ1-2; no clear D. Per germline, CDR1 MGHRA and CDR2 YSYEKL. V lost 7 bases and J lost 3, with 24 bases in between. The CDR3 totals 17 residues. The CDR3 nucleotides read TGCGCCAGCACCCCCCGCAGTAATACGGATAATTACTATGGCTACACCTTC. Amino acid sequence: CASTPRSNTDNYYGYTF.